These 5 T cell receptor beta chains were all obtained from the same sample, sequenced in a study of immune heterogeneity within non-small cell lung tumors. Bulk tumor genomic DNA served as template, at around 580 ng per sample. Primary tumors were biopsied several times each, far apart, intraoperatively. With untreated, newly diagnosed non-small cell lung cancer, the patients went on to undergo curative surgery. Multiplex PCR employing 32 V and 13 J primers generated amplicons of the TCR beta CDR3. TCRdb re-called the multiplex PCR reads through MiXCR, storing one row per CDR3 protein. The data contain over 25,000 distinct CDR3 sequences, about 30% of them seen just once; the ten biggest clones take up 4%. Sequences were obtained from lung tumor tissue. All receptors derive from a man in his forties with non-small cell lung cancer.

The gene calls are TRBV5-6 and TRBJ2-7; D not certain. V was cut by 2 bases and J by 6 bases, with 15 bases left in between. Per the germline V gene, CDR1 is SGHDT and CDR2 is YYEEEE. The CDR3 spans 14 residues. Written as DNA, the CDR3 is TGTGCCAGCAGCTTCGGATTTTCCCGGGTCGAGCAGTACTTC. Amino acid sequence: CASSFGFSRVEQYF.

This clonotype was counted ten times or more. The CDR3 DNA follows: TGTGCCATCAGTGAAAGAGGGGATAGCAATCAGCCCCAGCATTTT. Protein sequence: CAISERGDSNQPQHF. J is TRBJ1-5 and V is TRBV10-3; D is possibly TRBD1 (5 bases). The V end was cut by 3 bases, the J end by 0 bases, with 9 bases between. Germline loops: CDR1 ENHRY, CDR2 SYGVKD. The CDR3 covers 15 residues.

In regard to this clonotype: One base away lies a much larger clone, so this may be a sequencing read error. The genes are TRBV2 and TRBJ2-7; D is undetermined. The CDR3 totals 12 residues. Looked up from germline, CDR1 is SNHLY and CDR2 is FYNNEI. Trimming removed 6 bases from V and 6 bases from J, with 12 bases in between. The CDR3 DNA follows: TGTGCCAGCAGGGGATGGGTAGTCGAGCAGTACTTC. Translating gives CASRGWVVEQYF.

This clonotype has ten or more counts. This chain links TRBV28 with TRBJ2-7; TRBD2 agrees at 11 bases. V trimming: 3 bases; J trimming: 2 bases; junction bases outside the gene matches: 15. The CDR3 spans 19 residues. The germline gives CDR1 MDHEN, CDR2 SYDVKM. The CDR3 nucleotides are TGTGCCAGCAGTTTCCCCCAGGGTAGCGGGAGGGCCCGCGCCTACGAGCAGTACTTC. This codes for CASSFPQGSGRARAYEQYF.

At least ten counts were recorded for this clonotype. The rearrangement links TRBV6-5 to TRBJ2-7; D is perhaps TRBD1 (7 bases). Germline V gene lookup returns CDR1 MNHEY and CDR2 SVGAGI. Trimming left V 0 bases short and J 11 bases short, with 20 bases between. The CDR3 is made up of 15 amino acids. The CDR3 sequence: CASSYSPGRQGGEYF. Here the CDR3 DNA reads TGTGCCAGCAGTTACTCCCCCGGAAGGCAGGGGGGTGAGTACTTC.